The 15 T cell receptor beta chains below all came from one sample that was sequenced in a study of cytomegalovirus exposure and HLA in healthy donors. The PCR was carried out with 60 Vbeta primers and 13 Jbeta primers. Here immunoSEQ multiplex PCR was the method, and the copy in TCRdb shows in-frame clones only, minus some. The table lists 150,000 to 200,000 clones, 70% to 80% of them singletons, with roughly 14% in the top ten. The source material was PBMCs. The receptors come from a woman aged 40 to 49 in good health and CMV-seronegative.

This clone has a handful of counts. The chain combines TRBV7-2 with TRBJ2-6, with 11 positions matching TRBD2. Per the germline V gene, CDR1 is SGHTA and CDR2 is FQGNSA. Trimming at V came to 5 bases and at J to 4 bases, leaving 7 bases not matched to a gene. This CDR3 is built from 17 residues. This CDR3 reads CASSPRSGGAGANVLTF. The CDR3 DNA is TGTGCCAGCAGCCCTCGTAGCGGGGGGGCCGGGGCCAACGTCCTGACTTTC. The variable domain in full, with the rest retrieved from reference TRBV7-2 and TRBJ2-6, is GAGVSQSPSNKVTEKGKDVELRCDPISGHTALYWYRQSLGQGLEFLIYFQGNSAPDKSGLPSDRFSAERTGGSVSTLTIQRTQQEDSAVYLCASSPRSGGAGANVLTFGAGSRLTVL.

V and J are TRBV19 and TRBJ1-3; a weak D match, TRBD1 (5 bases). CDR1 is LNHDA, CDR2 SQIVND, per germline (reference sequence). V gave up 4 bases and J gave up 4 bases, with 14 bases separating them. CDR3 size: 15 residues. CDR3 nucleotide sequence: TGTGCCAGTAGTACCTTGCGGAGGGACGGAAACACCATATATTTT. Translation gives CASSTLRRDGNTIYF.

This clone was picked up one time. Written as DNA, the CDR3 is TGCGCCAGCAGCTTGGACAGGCCACCCACAGATACGCAGTATTTT. Its protein product is CASSLDRPPTDTQYF. The V call is TRBV5-1, the J call TRBJ2-3; the D gene is possibly TRBD1 (5 bases). Looked up from germline, CDR1 is SGHRS and CDR2 is YFSETQ. Trimming removed 0 bases at V and 2 bases at J, with 10 bases between. The CDR3 is made up of 15 amino acids.

The rearrangement joins TRBV29-1 to TRBJ2-3, with 13 bases identical to TRBD2. The V and J ends lost 8 bases and 4 bases, in that order; junction bases with no gene match: 6. There are 14 residues in the CDR3. Germline V gene sequence: CDR1 SQVTM, CDR2 ANQGSEA. CDR3: CSPRTSGSPDTQYF. The CDR3 bases are TGCAGCCCCCGGACTAGCGGGAGCCCAGATACGCAGTATTTT.

The chain couples TRBV7-3 to TRBJ2-1; TRBD1 agrees at 7 bases. The germline V gene has CDR1 SGHTA and CDR2 FQGTGA. The CDR3 length is 13 residues. Trimming removed 5 bases from V and 5 bases from J; junction bases left unmatched: 3. CDR3 DNA: TGTGCCAGCAGCCAGGGACAGAACAATGAGCAGTTCTTC. This sequence encodes CASSQGQNNEQFF.

The genes are TRBV7-8 and TRBJ1-2; D possibly corresponds to TRBD1 (5 bases). V was cut by 2 bases and J by 8 bases, with 9 bases left in between. The CDR3 is made up of 12 amino acids. CDR1 SGHVS and CDR2 FQNEAQ come from the germline V gene. In nucleotides, the CDR3 is TGTGCCAGCAGCTTATTGGGGGGAGGCTACACCTTC. As protein: CASSLLGGGYTF.

This clone came up a few times. The chain is built from TRBV7-2 and TRBJ1-6; D uncertain. Germline CDR1 SGHTA, CDR2 FQGNSA. There are 16 residues in the CDR3. With 3 bases removed from V and 4 bases from J, the gap between germline ends came to 13 bases. The CDR3 DNA sequence: TGTGCCAGCAGCTTTAAAACGAGATATTATAATTCACCCCTCCACTTT. The encoded protein is CASSFKTRYYNSPLHF.

The rearrangement joins TRBV7-9 to TRBJ2-7, with a weak D call TRBD2 (6 bases). V was cut by 2 bases and J by 2 bases, with 10 bases left in between. Germline V gives CDR1 SEHNR, CDR2 FQNEAQ (reference sequence). The CDR3 is made up of 14 amino acids. For the CDR3, the DNA is TGTGCCAGCAGCTTACAGGGAGGTCCCTACGAGCAGTACTTC. This sequence encodes CASSLQGGPYEQYF.

The chain is built from TRBV11-1 and TRBJ1-2; 8 nucleotides line up with TRBD1. This CDR3 is built from 11 residues. In germline, CDR1 is SGHAT, CDR2 FQDESV (reference sequence). V shed 5 bases, J shed 8 bases, and the junction held 1 base outside the gene matches. The chain's CDR3 is CASSHRGGYTF. The CDR3, as DNA: TGTGCCAGCAGCCACAGGGGGGGCTACACCTTC.

In nucleotides, the CDR3 is TGTGCCAGCGGAACAGGGGGCTTGGCCGGGGAGCTGTTTTTT. Amino acids: CASGTGGLAGELFF. The chain couples TRBV28 to TRBJ2-2, with 9 bases matching TRBD1. Trimming at V came to 8 bases and at J to 6 bases, leaving 7 bases not matched to a gene. The germline CDR1 and CDR2 sequences are MDHEN and SYDVKM. This CDR3 region has 14 residues.

The chain has TRBV7-2 and TRBJ2-5; a possible D gene is TRBD1 (6 bases). V lost 3 bases and J lost 2, with 7 bases in between. The CDR3 extends over 13 amino acids. Germline CDR1 SGHTA, CDR2 FQGNSA. The CDR3: CASSFTGQETQYF. The CDR3 DNA sequence: TGTGCCAGCAGCTTTACAGGGCAAGAGACCCAGTACTTC.

This clone was observed a few times. The chain links TRBV7-9 to TRBJ2-7; 7 bases are shared with TRBD1. CDR1 SEHNR and CDR2 FQNEAQ come from the germline V gene (reference sequence). Trimming removed 4 bases from V and 2 bases from J; junction bases left unmatched: 5. This CDR3 comprises 14 residues. CDR3 bases: TGTGCCAGCAGCTCCGGGACAGAGACCTACGAGCAGTACTTC. Its protein product is CASSSGTETYEQYF.

The chain has TRBV7-9 and TRBJ2-5; no reliable D call. The DNA matches TRBJ2-7 better at its end, which makes the J call doubtful. This CDR3 contains 11 residues. CDR1 is SEHNR and CDR2 is FQNEAQ in the germline V gene (reference sequence). CDR3 residues: CASSLHYEQYF. The CDR3 DNA sequence: TGTGCCAGCAGCTTACACTACGAGCAGTACTTC.

CDR3 DNA sequence: TGTGCCAGCAGCTTGGATTGGTTGAGGACTGAAGCTTTCTTT. Translation: CASSLDWLRTEAFF. The chain couples TRBV5-5 to TRBJ1-1; D remains ambiguous. Trimming took 0 bases from V and 5 from J, leaving 11 bases between them. Germline loops: CDR1 SGHKS, CDR2 YYEKEE (reference sequence). This CDR3 is built from 14 residues. Using reference TRBV5-5 and TRBJ1-1 for the parts outside the CDR3, the full variable domain is DAGVTQSPTHLIKTRGQQVTLRCSPISGHKSVSWYQQVLGQGPQFIFQYYEKEERGRGNFPDRFSARQFPNYSSELNVNALLLGDSALYLCASSLDWLRTEAFFGQGTRLTVV.

A few counts support this clone. This rearrangement joins TRBV30 to TRBJ2-7, with D tentatively TRBD2 (7 bases). CDR1 is GTSNPN and CDR2 is SVGIG in the germline V gene (reference sequence). There are 14 residues in the CDR3. V lost 1 base, J lost 2 bases, and 12 bases lay in between. This chain's CDR3 is CAWSAGGGPYEQYF. The CDR3 DNA sequence: TGTGCCTGGAGTGCTGGGGGGGGGCCCTACGAGCAGTACTTC.